These 26 T cell receptor beta chains were all obtained from the same sample, sequenced in a study of shared clonotypes between healthy human individuals. Profiling relied on immunoSEQ multiplex PCR, and the TCRdb table lists in-frame clones only, not all of them. The sample has more than 2 million clones, 93% seen once; the top ten hold approximately 1.7%. It was CD45RO-negative cells, positively selected for CCR7, that made up naive CD8 cells, with terminally differentiated effector memory CD45RA+ cells excluded. Input material: naive CD8+ T cells from PBMCs. The receptor set was obtained from a man aged 18 to 29 in good health. Some clones in this sample may be carry-over from other donors' samples.

The chain recombines TRBV4-1 with TRBJ2-5; 10 nucleotides align to TRBD1. CDR3 length equals 16 residues. Germline V CDR1 and CDR2: MGHRA, YSYEKL. The ends lost 3 bases at V and 0 bases at J; junction bases unmatched: 4. CDR3 in DNA: TGCGCCAGCAGCCAGGACAGGGGGACTAACCAAGAGACCCAGTACTTC. Residues: CASSQDRGTNQETQYF.

The rearrangement links TRBV30 to TRBJ2-1, with D perhaps given as TRBD1 or TRBD2 (5 bases each). The V and J ends lost 2 bases and 2 bases respectively, with 13 bases between them. The CDR3 runs 15 residues. Germline V CDR1 and CDR2: GTSNPN, SVGIG (reference sequence). CDR3 sequence (DNA): TGTGCCTGGAGTCGAGGGGAATTCCCCTACAATGAGCAGTTCTTC. It codes for CAWSRGEFPYNEQFF.

The chain couples TRBV6-1 to TRBJ2-2, with D hard to call. Trimming removed 4 bases at V and 6 bases at J, with 6 bases between. The CDR3 is made up of 12 amino acids. Germline V gene data show CDR1 as MNHNS and CDR2 as SASEGT. CDR3 amino acids: CASSGVSGELFF. The CDR3 region has the DNA TGTGCCAGCAGTGGGGTGTCCGGGGAGCTGTTTTTT.

The chain carries TRBV2 and TRBJ2-7; D remains unclear. The CDR3 is 12 amino acids. Germline V gene data show CDR1 as SNHLY and CDR2 as FYNNEI. Trimming stripped 7 bases from V and 5 bases from J, with 12 bases between. For the CDR3, the DNA is TGTGCCAGCATTCTACGTGGGGACGAGCAGTACTTC. Its translation is CASILRGDEQYF.

The chain recombines TRBV9 with TRBJ2-2; tentatively, D is TRBD2 (5 bases). The V and J ends lost 3 bases and 7 bases respectively, with 10 bases between them. CDR1 is SGDLS and CDR2 is YYNGEE in the germline V gene. The CDR3 length is 13 residues. The CDR3 DNA reads as TGTGCCAGCAGCGCGACTACTGGCGGGGAGCTGTTTTTT. Its translation is CASSATTGGELFF.

The chain has TRBV5-8 and TRBJ1-5, with TRBD1 matching over 7 bases. CDR1 is SGHTS, CDR2 YDEGEE, per germline. The CDR3 contains 16 residues. V shed 4 bases, J shed 8 bases, and the junction held 15 bases outside the gene matches. The CDR3 spells CASSGPLDREDEPQHF. In nucleotides, the CDR3 is TGTGCCAGCAGCGGCCCCCTCGACAGGGAGGACGAGCCCCAGCATTTT.

The chain joins TRBV12-2 to TRBJ1-1; TRBD1 is taken as the D call from the table, unchecked against the DNA. TRBV12-2 is a pseudogene locus. This CDR3 region has 17 residues. The CDR3 is CASRPRQGPANDTEAFF. The CDR3 region has the DNA TGTGCAAGTCGCCCTCGACAGGGGCCAGCCAACGACACTGAAGCTTTCTTT.

As regards this clone: Other DNA sequences within the sample encode an identical CDR3. The chain links TRBV27 to TRBJ2-1; D is uncertain. In germline, CDR1 is MNHEY, CDR2 SMNVEV (reference sequence). This CDR3 contains 13 residues. V shed 0 bases and J shed 4 bases, with 4 bases lying between them. CDR3 coding DNA: TGTGCCAGCAGTTTATCGACGTACAATGAGCAGTTCTTC. As protein: CASSLSTYNEQFF.

CDR3 bases: TGTGCCAGCAGTGAATATGTCCCCGGGACAGATGAAAAACTGTTTTTT. Encoded protein: CASSEYVPGTDEKLFF. This chain connects TRBV2 to TRBJ1-4; 7 positions agree with TRBD1. V shed 2 bases and J 6 bases; nucleotides not matched to a gene: 9. The CDR3 contains 16 residues. CDR1 SNHLY and CDR2 FYNNEI come from the germline V gene.

The rearrangement joins TRBV2 to TRBJ2-5, with D unclear. CDR1 is SNHLY, CDR2 FYNNEI, per germline. The V gene lost 9 bases and the J gene lost 2 bases, with 10 bases spanning the gap. The CDR3 sequence is 12 residues long. The CDR3 loop is CASRAGQETQYF. In DNA form, the CDR3 reads TGTGCCAGTCGGGCAGGACAAGAGACCCAGTACTTC.

To note about this clone: Other DNA variants within this sample encode the same CDR3. The rearrangement joins TRBV29-1 to TRBJ2-2, with TRBD1 as a possible D gene (5 bases). This CDR3 has 13 amino acids. The germline V gene encodes CDR1 SQVTM and CDR2 ANQGSEA. Trimming removed 4 bases at V and 2 bases at J, with 8 bases between. The CDR3 coding sequence is TGCAGCGTTGGCCAGGGTAACACCGGGGAGCTGTTTTTT. This codes for CSVGQGNTGELFF.

V is TRBV6-1 and J is TRBJ1-1; D unresolved. V was clipped by 0 bases and J by 5 bases, with 13 bases between them. This CDR3 is 15 amino acids long. Per germline, CDR1 MNHNS and CDR2 SASEGT. The CDR3 reads CASSEAQEMRTEAFF. In DNA form, the CDR3 reads TGTGCCAGCAGTGAAGCCCAGGAAATGAGGACTGAAGCTTTCTTT.

The chain combines TRBV4-1 with TRBJ2-1; D is uncertain. V shed 2 bases and J shed 11 bases, with 16 bases lying between them. CDR1 is MGHRA, CDR2 YSYEKL, per germline. The CDR3 has 14 residues. CDR3 nucleotide sequence: TGCGCCAGCAGCCAAAAAGGACCGGCGATTAAGCAGTTCTTC. Protein sequence: CASSQKGPAIKQFF.

This chain joins TRBV27 and TRBJ2-7, with D perhaps TRBD2 (6 bases). This CDR3 comprises 15 residues. Trimming pared 3 bases from V and 0 bases from J, leaving 12 bases between. Germline values: CDR1 MNHEY, CDR2 SMNVEV (reference sequence). In DNA form, the CDR3 reads TGTGCCAGCAGTTTTGGGGACGGGAGCTCCTACGAGCAGTACTTC. This encodes CASSFGDGSSYEQYF.

This chain joins TRBV19 and TRBJ1-5; D call uncertain. This CDR3 has 12 residues. The germline CDR1 and CDR2 sequences are LNHDA and SQIVND (reference sequence). V was shortened by 6 bases and J by 3 bases, with 6 bases between the two germline ends. CDR3 bases: TGTGCCAGTAGGAAGCTCAATCAGCCCCAGCATTTT. This sequence encodes CASRKLNQPQHF.

DNA of the CDR3: TGTGCCAGCAGCTCGGGCCGCGTGCCCTTGTATGGCTACACCTTC. It encodes CASSSGRVPLYGYTF. The gene calls are TRBV9 and TRBJ1-2; D unresolved. The CDR3 has 15 residues. With 4 bases removed from V and 5 bases from J, the gap between germline ends came to 18 bases. Per the germline V gene, CDR1 is SGDLS and CDR2 is YYNGEE.

This chain joins TRBV14 and TRBJ2-1; D gene uncertain. Trimming cost V 3 bases and J 6 bases, with 9 bases left between them. Per germline, CDR1 SGHDN and CDR2 FVKESK. The CDR3 is made up of 13 amino acids. The CDR3 loop is CASSQLFANEQFF. CDR3 nucleotides: TGTGCCAGCAGCCAGCTGTTCGCCAATGAGCAGTTCTTC.

The V and J genes are TRBV5-4 and TRBJ2-5, with 15 bases identical to TRBD2. V gave up 4 bases and J gave up 4 bases; unmatched junction bases: 8. CDR1 is SGHNT, CDR2 YYREEE, per germline (reference sequence). This CDR3 comprises 17 residues. CDR3 in amino acids: CASSEGLAGGFRETQYF. CDR3 coding DNA: TGTGCCAGCAGCGAAGGACTAGCGGGAGGGTTTCGAGAGACCCAGTACTTC. Supplemented by reference TRBV5-4 and TRBJ2-5, the full variable domain reads ETGVTQSPTHLIKTRGQQVTLRCSSQSGHNTVSWYQQALGQGPQFIFQYYREEENGRGNFPPRFSGLQFPNYSSELNVNALELDDSALYLCASSEGLAGGFRETQYFGPGTRLLVL.

This clone was seen more than once but under ten times. The V gene is TRBV19, the J gene TRBJ1-5, with D unclear. CDR1 and CDR2 (germline): LNHDA, SQIVND (reference sequence). The CDR3 totals 13 residues. Trimming cost V 6 bases and J 0 bases, with 6 bases left between them. As DNA, the CDR3 is TGTGCCAGTAGCCGATCTAGCAATCAGCCCCAGCATTTT. Protein product: CASSRSSNQPQHF.

V and J are TRBV11-2 and TRBJ2-3; TRBD1 agrees at 12 bases. The germline V gene encodes CDR1 SGHAT and CDR2 FQNNGV. Trimming took 2 bases from V and 4 from J; bases not matched to a gene: 4. This CDR3 has 16 residues. The CDR3 DNA reads TGTGCCAGCAGCTTAATCGGGACAGGGGGCTCAGATACGCAGTATTTT. This translates into CASSLIGTGGSDTQYF.

The chain's CDR3 is CAAVASYNEQFF. Written as DNA, the CDR3 is TGCGCCGCCGTGGCCTCCTACAATGAGCAGTTCTTC. The chain uses TRBV10-2 and TRBJ2-1; D uncertain. The CDR3 totals 12 residues. Germline V CDR1 and CDR2: WSHSY, SAAADI. V lost 11 bases and J lost 0, with 8 bases in between.

CDR3 nucleotide sequence: TGTGCCAGCAGTATATACAGGGAGACCGGGGAGCTGTTTTTT. Its translation is CASSIYRETGELFF. The chain uses TRBV6-4 and TRBJ2-2, with a possible D match to TRBD1 (6 bases). This CDR3 region has 14 residues. From germline, CDR1 is MRHNA and CDR2 SNTAGT. Trimming pared 5 bases from V and 5 bases from J, leaving 12 bases between.

The V gene is TRBV4-3, the J gene TRBJ2-1; D possibly corresponds to TRBD1 (5 bases). The CDR3 contains 13 residues. Germline CDR1 and CDR2: LGHNA and YSLEER. V lost 1 base, J lost 6 bases, and 7 bases lay in between. This chain's CDR3 is CASSQGRVNEQFF. The CDR3 nucleotides are TGCGCCAGCAGCCAAGGCAGGGTCAATGAGCAGTTCTTC.

CDR3 nucleotides: TGTGCCAGCAGCTTAATCCTCTATGGCTACACCTTC. This translates into CASSLILYGYTF. This chain links TRBV7-9 with TRBJ1-2; no firm D call. Between the trimmed V and J ends, which lost 2 bases and 4 bases, there was a span of 5 bases. This CDR3 contains 12 residues. Per the germline V gene, CDR1 is SEHNR and CDR2 is FQNEAQ (reference sequence).

This clone was seen once. The V gene is TRBV9, the J gene TRBJ2-3; D is unresolved. CDR3 length equals 15 residues. Trimming left V 0 bases short and J 2 bases short, with 10 bases between. The germline gives CDR1 SGDLS, CDR2 YYNGEE. CDR3 amino acids: CASSVVVTSTDTQYF. In nucleotides, the CDR3 is TGTGCCAGCAGCGTAGTGGTGACTTCCACAGATACGCAGTATTTT. Full variable domain (outside the CDR3, taken from reference TRBV9 and TRBJ2-3): DSGVTQTPKHLITATGQRVTLRCSPRSGDLSVYWYQQSLDQGLQFLIQYYNGEERAKGNILERFSAQQFPDLHSELNLSSLELGDSALYFCASSVVVTSTDTQYFGPGTRLTVL.

This chain links TRBV5-6 with TRBJ1-2; 10 nucleotides match TRBD1. V trimming: 4 bases; J trimming: 4 bases; junction bases outside the gene matches: 7. Germline loops: CDR1 SGHDT, CDR2 YYEEEE. CDR3 length equals 15 residues. CDR3: CASSGWDRGGYGYTF. CDR3 bases: TGTGCCAGCAGCGGATGGGACAGGGGCGGCTATGGCTACACCTTC.